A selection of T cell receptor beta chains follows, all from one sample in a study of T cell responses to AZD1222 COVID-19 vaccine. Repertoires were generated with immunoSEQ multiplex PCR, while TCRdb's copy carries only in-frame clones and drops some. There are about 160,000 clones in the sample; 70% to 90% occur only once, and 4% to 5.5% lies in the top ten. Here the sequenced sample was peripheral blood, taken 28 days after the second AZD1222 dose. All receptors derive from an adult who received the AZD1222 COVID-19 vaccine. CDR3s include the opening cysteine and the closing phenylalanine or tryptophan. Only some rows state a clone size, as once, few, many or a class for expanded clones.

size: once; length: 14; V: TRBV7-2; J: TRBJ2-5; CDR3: CASSIPVARETQYF
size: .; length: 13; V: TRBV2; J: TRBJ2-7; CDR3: CASSLGGPYEQYF
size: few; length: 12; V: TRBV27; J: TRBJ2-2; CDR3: CASSFLSGELFF
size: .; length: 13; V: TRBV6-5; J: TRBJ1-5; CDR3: CASVSQGAQPQHF
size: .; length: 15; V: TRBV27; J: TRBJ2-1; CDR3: CASSLSAGVYNEQFF
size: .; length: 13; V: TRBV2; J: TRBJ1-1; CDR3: CASMRQPNTEAFF
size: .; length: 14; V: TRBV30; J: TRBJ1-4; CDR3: CALQPGGVGEKLFF
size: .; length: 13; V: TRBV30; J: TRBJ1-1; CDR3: CAWNPGPNTEAFF
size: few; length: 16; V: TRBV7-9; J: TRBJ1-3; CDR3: CASSPRGTLAGNTIYF
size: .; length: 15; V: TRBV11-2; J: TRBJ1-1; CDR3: CASSLVWRGGTEAFF
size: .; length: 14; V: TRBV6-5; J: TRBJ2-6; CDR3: CASIDSSGANVLTF
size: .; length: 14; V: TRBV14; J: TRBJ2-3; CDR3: CASGRTDRSDTQYF
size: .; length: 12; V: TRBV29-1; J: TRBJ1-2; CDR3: CSTRTELYGYTF
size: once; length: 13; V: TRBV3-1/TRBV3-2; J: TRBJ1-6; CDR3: CASSQEAKTPLHF
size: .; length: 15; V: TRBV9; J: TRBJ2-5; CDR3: CASSVAPSEGETQYF
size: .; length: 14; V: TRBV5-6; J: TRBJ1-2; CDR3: CASSLFGQNYGYTF
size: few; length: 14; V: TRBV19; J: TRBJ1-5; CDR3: CASKYRGTGQPQHF
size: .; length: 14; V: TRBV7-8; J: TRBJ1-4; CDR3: CASSLRGGWEKLFF
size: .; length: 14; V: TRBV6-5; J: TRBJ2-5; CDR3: CASRLLAGVETQYF
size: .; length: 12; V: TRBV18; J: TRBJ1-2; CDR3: CASSPTGFGYTF
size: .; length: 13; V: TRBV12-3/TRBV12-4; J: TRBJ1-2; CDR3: CASVESAYGAYTF
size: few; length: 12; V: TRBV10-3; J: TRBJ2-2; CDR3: CAIGSGTGELFF
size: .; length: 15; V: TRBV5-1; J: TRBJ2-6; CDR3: CASTAGYSGANVLTF
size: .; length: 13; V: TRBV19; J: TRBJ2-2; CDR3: CASSTQGTGELFF
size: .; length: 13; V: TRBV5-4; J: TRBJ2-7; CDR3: CASSADRAYEQYF
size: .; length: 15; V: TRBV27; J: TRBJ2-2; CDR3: CASRLRTLNTGELFF
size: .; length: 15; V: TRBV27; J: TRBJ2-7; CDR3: CVTSRAPGYAYEQYF
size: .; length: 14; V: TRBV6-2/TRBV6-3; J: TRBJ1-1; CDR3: CASSGSRQNTEAFF
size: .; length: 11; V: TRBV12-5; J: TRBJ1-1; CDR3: CASGLGVEAFF
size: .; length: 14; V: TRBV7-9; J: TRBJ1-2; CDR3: CASSLPGPGSGYTF
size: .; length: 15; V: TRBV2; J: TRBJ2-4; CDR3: CASSSDRQNKNIQYF
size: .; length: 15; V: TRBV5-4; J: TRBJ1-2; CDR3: CASSLGTVGNYGYTF
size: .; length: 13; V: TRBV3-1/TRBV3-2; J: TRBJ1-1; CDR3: CASSRLGFYGAFF
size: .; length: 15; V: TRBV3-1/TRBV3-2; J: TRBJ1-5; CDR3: CASSPVGQGNQPQHF
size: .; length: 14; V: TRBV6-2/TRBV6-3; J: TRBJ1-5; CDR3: CASSDQTEQRPQHF
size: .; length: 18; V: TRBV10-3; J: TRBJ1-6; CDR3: CAISPDSSQFSYNSPLHF
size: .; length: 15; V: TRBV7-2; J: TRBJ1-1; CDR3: CASSLDYRADTEAFF
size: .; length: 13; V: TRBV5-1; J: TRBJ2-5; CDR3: CASSPGDRETQYF
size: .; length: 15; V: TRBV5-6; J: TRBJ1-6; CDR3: CASSWGLAVSSPLHF
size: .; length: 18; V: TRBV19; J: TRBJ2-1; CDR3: CASSNLGRGRDFYNEQFF
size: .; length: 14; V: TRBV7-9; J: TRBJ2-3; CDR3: CASSVTGSTDTQYF